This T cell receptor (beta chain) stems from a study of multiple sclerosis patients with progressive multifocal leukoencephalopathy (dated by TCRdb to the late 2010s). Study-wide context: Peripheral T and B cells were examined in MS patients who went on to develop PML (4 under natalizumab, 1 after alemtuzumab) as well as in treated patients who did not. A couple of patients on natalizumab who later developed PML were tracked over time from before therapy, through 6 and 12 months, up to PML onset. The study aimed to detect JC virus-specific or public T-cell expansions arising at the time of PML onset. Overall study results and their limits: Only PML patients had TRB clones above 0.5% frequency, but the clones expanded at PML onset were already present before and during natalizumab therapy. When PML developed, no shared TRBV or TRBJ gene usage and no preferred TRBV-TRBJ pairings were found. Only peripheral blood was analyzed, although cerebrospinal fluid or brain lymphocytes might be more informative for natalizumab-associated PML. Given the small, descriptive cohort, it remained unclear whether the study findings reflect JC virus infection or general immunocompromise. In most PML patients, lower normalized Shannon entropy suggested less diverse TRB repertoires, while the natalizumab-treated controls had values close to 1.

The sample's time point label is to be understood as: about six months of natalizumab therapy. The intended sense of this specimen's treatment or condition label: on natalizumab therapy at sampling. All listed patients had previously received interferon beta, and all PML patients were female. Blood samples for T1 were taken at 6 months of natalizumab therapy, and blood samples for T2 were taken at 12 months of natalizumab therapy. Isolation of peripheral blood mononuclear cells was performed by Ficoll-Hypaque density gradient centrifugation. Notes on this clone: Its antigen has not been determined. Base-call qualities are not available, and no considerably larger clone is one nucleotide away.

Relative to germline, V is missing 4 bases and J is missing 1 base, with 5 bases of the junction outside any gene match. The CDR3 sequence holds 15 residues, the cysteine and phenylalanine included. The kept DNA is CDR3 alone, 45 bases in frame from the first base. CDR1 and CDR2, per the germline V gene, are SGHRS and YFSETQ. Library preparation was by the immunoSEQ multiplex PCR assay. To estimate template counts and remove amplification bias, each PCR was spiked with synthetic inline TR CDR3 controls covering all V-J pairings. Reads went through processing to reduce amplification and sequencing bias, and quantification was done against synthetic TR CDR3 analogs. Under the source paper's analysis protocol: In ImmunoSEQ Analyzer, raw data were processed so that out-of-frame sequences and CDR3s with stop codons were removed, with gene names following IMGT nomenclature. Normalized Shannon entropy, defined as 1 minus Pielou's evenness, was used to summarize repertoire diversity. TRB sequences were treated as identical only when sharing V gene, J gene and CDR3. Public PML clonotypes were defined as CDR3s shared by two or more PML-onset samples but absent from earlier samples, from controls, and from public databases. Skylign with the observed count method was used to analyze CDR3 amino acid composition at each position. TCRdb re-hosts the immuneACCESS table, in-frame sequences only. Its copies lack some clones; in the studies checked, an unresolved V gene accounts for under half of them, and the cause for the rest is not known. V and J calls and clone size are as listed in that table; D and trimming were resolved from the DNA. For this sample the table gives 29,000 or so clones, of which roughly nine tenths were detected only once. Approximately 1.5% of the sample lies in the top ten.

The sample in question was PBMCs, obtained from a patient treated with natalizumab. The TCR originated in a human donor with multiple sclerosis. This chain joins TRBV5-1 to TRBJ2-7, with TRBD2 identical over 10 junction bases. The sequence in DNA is TGCGCCAGCAGCCCCCGGACTAGCGGATCCTACGAGCAGTACTTC. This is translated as CASSPRTSGSYEQYF.